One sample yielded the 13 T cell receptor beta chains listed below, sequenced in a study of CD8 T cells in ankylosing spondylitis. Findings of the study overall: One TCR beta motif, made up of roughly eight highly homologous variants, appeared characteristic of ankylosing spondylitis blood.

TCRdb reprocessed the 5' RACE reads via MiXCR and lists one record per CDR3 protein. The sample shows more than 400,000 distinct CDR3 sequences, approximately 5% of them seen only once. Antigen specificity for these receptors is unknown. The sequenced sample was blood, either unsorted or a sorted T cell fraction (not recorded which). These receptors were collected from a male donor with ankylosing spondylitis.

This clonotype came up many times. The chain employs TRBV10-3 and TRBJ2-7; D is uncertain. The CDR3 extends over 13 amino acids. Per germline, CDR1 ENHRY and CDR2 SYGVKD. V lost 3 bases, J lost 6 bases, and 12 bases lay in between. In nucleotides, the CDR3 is TGTGCCATCAGTGACCAGGTGATGGGCGAGCAGTACTTC. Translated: CAISDQVMGEQYF.

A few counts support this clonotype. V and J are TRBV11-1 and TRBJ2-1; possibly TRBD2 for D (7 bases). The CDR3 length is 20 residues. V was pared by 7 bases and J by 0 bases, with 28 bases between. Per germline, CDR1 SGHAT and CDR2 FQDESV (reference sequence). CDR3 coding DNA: TGTGCCAGCATCCCCCGGGCAGGGGCGGCTAGCGGTTACTCCTACAATGAGCAGTTCTTC. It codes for CASIPRAGAASGYSYNEQFF.

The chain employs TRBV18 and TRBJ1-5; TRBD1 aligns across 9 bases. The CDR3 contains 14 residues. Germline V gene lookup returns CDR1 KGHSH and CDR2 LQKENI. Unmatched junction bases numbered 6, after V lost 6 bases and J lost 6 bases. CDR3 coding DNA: TGTGCCAGCTCCGGGGACAGGGCCGGTCAGCCCCAGCATTTT. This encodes CASSGDRAGQPQHF.

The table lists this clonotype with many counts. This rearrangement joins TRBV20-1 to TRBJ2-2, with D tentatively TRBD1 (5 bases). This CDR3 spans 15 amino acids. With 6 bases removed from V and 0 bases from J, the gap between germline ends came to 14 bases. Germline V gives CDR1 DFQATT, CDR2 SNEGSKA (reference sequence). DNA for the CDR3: TGCAGTGCCACCCAGGGCTCGCCGAACACCGGGGAGCTGTTTTTT. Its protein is CSATQGSPNTGELFF.

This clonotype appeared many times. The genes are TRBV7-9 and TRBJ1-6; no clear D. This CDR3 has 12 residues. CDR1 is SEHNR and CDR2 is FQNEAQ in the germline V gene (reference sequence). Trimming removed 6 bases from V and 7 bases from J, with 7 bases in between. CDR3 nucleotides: TGTGCCAGCAGATACGGCAATTCACCCCTCCACTTT. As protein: CASRYGNSPLHF.

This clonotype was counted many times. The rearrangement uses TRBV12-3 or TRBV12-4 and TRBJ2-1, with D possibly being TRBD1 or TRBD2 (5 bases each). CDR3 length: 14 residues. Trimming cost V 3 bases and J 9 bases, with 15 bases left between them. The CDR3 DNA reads TGTGCCAGCAGTTTCGGGACGGACGTGCTTGAGCAGTTCTTC. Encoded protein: CASSFGTDVLEQFF.

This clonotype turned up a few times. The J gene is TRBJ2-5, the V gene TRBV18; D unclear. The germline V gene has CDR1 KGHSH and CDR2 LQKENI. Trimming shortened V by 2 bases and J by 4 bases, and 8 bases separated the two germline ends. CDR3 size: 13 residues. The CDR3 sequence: CASSPAVAETQYF. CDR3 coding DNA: TGTGCCAGCTCACCAGCTGTAGCAGAGACCCAGTACTTC.

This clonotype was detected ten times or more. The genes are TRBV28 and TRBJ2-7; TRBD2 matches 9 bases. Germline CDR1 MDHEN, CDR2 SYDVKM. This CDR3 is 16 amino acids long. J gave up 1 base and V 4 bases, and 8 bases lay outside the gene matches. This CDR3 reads CASSSVGAGGSYEQYF. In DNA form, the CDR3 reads TGTGCCAGCAGTTCCGTTGGGGCGGGAGGGTCCTACGAGCAGTACTTC.

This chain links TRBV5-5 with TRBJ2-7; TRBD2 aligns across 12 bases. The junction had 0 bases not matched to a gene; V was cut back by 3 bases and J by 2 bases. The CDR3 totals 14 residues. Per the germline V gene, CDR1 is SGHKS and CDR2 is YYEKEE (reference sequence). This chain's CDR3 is CASSWTSGTYEQYF. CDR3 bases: TGTGCCAGCAGCTGGACTAGCGGGACCTACGAGCAGTACTTC.

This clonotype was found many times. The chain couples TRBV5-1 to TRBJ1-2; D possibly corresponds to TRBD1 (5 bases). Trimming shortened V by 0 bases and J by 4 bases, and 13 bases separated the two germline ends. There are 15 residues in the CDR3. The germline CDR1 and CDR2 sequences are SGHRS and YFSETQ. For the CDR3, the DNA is TGCGCCAGCAGCTTGGGGCAGGGAGGCATCTATGGCTACACCTTC. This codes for CASSLGQGGIYGYTF.

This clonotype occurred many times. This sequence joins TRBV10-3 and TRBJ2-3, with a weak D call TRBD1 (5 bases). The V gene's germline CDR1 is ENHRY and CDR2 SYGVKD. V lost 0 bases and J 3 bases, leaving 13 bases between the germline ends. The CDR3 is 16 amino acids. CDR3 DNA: TGTGCCATCAGTGAGTCGGTAAGGGGCCTTACAGATACGCAGTATTTT. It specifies CAISESVRGLTDTQYF.

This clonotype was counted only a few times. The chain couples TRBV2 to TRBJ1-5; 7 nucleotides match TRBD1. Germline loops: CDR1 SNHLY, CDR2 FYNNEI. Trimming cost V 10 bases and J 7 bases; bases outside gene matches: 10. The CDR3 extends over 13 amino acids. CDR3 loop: CATHFDRDQPQHF. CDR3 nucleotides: TGTGCCACTCATTTCGACAGGGACCAGCCCCAGCATTTT.

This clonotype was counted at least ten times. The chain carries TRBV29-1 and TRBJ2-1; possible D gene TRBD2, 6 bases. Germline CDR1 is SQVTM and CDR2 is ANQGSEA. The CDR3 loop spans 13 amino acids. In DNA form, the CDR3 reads TGCTCTACTGGAGGGCCCAGCGAAGATGAGCAGTTCTTC. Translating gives CSTGGPSEDEQFF.